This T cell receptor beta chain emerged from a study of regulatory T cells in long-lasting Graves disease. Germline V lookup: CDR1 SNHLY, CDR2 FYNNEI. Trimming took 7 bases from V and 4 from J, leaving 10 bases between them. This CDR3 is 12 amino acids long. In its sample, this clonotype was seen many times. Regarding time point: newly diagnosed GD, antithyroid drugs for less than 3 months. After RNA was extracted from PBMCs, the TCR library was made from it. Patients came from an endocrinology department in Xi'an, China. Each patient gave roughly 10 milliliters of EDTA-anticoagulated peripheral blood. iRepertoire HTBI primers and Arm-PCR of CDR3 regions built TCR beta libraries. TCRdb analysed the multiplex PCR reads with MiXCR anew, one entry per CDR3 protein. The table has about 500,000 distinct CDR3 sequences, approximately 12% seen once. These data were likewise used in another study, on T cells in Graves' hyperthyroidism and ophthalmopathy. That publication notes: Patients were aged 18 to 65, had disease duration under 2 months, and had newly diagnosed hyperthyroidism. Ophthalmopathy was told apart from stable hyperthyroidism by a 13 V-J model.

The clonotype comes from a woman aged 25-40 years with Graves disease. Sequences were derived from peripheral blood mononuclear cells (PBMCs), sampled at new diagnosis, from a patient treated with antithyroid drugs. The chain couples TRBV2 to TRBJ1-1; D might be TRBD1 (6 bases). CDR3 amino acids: CASNRVGTEAFF. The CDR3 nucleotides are TGTGCCAGCAACAGGGTGGGCACTGAAGCTTTCTTT. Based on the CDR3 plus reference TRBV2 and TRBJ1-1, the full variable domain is EPEVTQTPSHQVTQMGQEVILRCVPISNHLYFYWYRQILGQKVEFLVSFYNNEISEKSEIFDDQFSVERPDGSNFTLKIRSTKLEDSAMYFCASNRVGTEAFFGQGTRLTVV.